This TCR beta chain emerged from a study of blood T cell repertoires in COVID-19. V was shortened by 2 bases and J by 2 bases, with 13 bases between the two germline ends. CDR1 is GTSNPN and CDR2 is SVGIG in the germline V gene (reference sequence). The CDR3 covers 15 residues. Only in-frame clones appear in the TCRdb table, and some are missing; sequencing was by immunoSEQ multiplex PCR. Of 130,000 to 150,000 clones in the sample, 80% were seen once. This TCR was recovered from a man aged 65 to 85 who had recovered from COVID-19. V and J are TRBV30 and TRBJ1-5, with TRBD1 as a possible D gene (5 bases). Sequencing used peripheral blood. This CDR3 is CAWSRGGSGNQPQHF. The CDR3 nucleotides are TGTGCCTGGAGTAGGGGTGGGTCGGGCAATCAGCCCCAGCATTTT.